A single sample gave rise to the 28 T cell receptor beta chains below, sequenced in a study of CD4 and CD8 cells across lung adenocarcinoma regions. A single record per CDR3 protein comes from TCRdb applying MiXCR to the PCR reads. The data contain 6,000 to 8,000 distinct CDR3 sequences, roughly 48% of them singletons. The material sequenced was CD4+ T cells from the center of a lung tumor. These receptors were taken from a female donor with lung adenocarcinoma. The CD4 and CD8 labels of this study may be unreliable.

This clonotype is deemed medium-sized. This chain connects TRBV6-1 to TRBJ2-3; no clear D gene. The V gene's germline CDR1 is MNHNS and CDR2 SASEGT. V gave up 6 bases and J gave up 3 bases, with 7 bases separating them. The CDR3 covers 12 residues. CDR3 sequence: CASRRSTDTQYF. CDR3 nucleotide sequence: TGTGCCAGCAGACGCAGTACAGATACGCAGTATTTT.

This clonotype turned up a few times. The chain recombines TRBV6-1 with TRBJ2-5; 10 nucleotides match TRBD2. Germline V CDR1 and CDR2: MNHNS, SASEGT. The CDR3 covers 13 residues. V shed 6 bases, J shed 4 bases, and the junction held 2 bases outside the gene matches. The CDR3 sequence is CASSPSGRETQYF. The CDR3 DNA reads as TGTGCCAGCAGCCCTAGCGGGAGAGAGACCCAGTACTTC.

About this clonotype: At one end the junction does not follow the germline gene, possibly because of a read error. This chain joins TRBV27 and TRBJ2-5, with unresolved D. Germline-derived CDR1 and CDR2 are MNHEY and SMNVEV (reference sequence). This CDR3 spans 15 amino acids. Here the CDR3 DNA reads TGTGTCAGCAGCCGGACGGCCTCCTACCAAGAGACCCAGTACTTC. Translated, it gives CVSSRTASYQETQYF.

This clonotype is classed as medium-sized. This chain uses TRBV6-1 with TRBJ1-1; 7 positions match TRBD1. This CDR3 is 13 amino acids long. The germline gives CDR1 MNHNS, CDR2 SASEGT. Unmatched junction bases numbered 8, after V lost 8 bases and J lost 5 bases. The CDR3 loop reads CASWRQGSTEAFF. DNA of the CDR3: TGTGCCAGCTGGAGACAGGGAAGTACTGAAGCTTTCTTT.

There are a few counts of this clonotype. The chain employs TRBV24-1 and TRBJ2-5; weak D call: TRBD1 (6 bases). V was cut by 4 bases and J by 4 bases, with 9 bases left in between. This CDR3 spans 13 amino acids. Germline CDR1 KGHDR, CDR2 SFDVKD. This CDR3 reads CATSEQGRETQYF. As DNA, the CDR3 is TGTGCCACCAGTGAACAGGGTAGAGAGACCCAGTACTTC.

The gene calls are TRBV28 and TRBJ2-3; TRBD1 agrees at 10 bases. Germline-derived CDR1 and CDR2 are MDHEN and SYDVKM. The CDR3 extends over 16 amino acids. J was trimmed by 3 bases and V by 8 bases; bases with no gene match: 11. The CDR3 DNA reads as TGTGCCAGCCGCCCGTCCCGGGACAGGGGAACAGATACGCAGTATTTT. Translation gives CASRPSRDRGTDTQYF. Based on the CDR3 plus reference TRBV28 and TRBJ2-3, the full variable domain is DVKVTQSSRYLVKRTGEKVFLECVQDMDHENMFWYRQDPGLGLRLIYFSYDVKMKEKGDIPEGYSVSREKKERFSLILESASTNQTSMYLCASRPSRDRGTDTQYFGPGTRLTVL.

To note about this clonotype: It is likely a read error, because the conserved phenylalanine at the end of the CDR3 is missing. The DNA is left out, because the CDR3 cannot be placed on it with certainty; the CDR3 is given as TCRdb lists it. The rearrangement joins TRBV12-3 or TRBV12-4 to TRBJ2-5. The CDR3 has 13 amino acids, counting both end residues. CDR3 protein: CASSSRARESQYS.

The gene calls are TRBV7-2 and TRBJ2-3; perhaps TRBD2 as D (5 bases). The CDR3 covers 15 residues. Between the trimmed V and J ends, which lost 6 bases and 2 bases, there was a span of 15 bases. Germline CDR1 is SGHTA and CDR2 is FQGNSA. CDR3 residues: CASRERRGFTDTQYF. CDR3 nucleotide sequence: TGTGCCAGCAGGGAAAGACGAGGGTTCACAGATACGCAGTATTTT.

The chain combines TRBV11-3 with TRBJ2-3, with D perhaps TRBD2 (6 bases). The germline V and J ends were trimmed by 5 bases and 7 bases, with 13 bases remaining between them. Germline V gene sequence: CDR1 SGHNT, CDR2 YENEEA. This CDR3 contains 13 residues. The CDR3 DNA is TGTGCCAGCAGCCCGGGACTCCGGCATACGCAGTATTTT. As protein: CASSPGLRHTQYF.

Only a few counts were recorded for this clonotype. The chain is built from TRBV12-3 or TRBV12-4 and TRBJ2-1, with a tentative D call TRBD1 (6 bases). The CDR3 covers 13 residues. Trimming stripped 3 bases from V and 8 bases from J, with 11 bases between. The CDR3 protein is CASSLAQGHEQFF. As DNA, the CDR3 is TGTGCCAGCAGTTTGGCCCAGGGGCATGAGCAGTTCTTC.

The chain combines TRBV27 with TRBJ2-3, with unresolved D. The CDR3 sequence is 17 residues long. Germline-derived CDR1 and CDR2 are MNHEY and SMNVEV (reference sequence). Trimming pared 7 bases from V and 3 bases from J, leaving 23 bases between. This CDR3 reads CASMSLLLSPSTDTQYF. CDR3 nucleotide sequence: TGTGCCAGCATGTCTCTATTACTAAGTCCTAGTACAGATACGCAGTATTTT.

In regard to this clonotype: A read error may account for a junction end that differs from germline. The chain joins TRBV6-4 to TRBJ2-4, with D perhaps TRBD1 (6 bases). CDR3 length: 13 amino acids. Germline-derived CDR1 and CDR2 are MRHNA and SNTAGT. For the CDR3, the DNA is TGTGTCAGGGGTCTATCTAGCAAAAACATGCAGTACTTC. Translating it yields CVRGLSSKNMQYF.

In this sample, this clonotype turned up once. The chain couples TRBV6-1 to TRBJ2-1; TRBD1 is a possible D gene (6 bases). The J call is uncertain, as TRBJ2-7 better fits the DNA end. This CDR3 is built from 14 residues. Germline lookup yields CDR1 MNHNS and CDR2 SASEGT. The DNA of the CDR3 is TGTGCCAGCAGTGCACAGGGTAGGACCTACGAGCAGTACTTC. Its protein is CASSAQGRTYEQYF.

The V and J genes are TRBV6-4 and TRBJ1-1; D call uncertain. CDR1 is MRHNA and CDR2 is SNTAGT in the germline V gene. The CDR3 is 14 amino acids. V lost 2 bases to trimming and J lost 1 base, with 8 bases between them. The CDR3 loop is CASSDAAENTEAFF. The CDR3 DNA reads TGTGCCAGCAGTGACGCAGCAGAGAACACTGAAGCTTTCTTT.

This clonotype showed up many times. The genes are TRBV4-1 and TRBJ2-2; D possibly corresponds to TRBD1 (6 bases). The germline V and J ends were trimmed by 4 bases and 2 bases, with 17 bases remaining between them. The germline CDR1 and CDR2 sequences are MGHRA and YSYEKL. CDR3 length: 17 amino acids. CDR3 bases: TGCGCCAGCAGCCTCCTTCAGACAGGACCTAACACCGGGGAGCTGTTTTTT. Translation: CASSLLQTGPNTGELFF.

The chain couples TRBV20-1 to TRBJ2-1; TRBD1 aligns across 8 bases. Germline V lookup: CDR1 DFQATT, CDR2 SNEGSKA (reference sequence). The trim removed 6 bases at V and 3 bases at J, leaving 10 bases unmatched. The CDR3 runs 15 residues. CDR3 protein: CSAGRTGLFYNEQFF. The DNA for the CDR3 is TGCAGTGCCGGAAGGACAGGGCTCTTCTACAATGAGCAGTTCTTC.

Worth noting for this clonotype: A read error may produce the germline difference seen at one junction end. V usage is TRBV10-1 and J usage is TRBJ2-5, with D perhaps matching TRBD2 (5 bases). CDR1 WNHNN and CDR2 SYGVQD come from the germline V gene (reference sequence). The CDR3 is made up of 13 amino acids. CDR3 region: CATEGEGQETQYF. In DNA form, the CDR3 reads TGCGCCACCGAGGGCGAAGGCCAAGAGACCCAGTACTTT.

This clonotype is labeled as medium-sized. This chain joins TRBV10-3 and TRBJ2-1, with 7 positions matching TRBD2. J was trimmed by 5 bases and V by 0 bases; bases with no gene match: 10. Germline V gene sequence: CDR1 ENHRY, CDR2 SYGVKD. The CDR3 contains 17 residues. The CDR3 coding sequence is TGTGCCATCAGTGAGTCCCTAGCGGCAGCGGTGAACAATGAGCAGTTCTTC. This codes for CAISESLAAAVNNEQFF.

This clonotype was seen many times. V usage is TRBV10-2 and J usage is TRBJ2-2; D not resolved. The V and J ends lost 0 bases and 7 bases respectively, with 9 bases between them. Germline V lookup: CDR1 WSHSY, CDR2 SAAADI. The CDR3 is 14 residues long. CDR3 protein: CASSESNIIGELFF. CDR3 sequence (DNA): TGCGCCAGCAGTGAGTCGAATATTATCGGGGAGCTGTTTTTT.

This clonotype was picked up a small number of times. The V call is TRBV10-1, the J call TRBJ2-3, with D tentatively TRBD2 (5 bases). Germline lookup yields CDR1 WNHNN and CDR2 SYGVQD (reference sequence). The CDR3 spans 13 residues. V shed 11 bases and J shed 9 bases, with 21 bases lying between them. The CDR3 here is CASGLGGTNTQYF. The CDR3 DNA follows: TGCGCCTCCGGGCTAGGAGGCACAAACACGCAGTATTTT.

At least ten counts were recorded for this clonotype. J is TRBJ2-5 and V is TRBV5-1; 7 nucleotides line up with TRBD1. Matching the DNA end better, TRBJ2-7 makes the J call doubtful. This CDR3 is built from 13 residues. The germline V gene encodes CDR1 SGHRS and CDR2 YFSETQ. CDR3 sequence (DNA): TGCGCCAGCAGCACCCCGGACAGGTCCGAGCAGTACTTC. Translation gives CASSTPDRSEQYF.

The CDR3 DNA is TGCGCCAGCAGCCGAAAAATGGCGGCGGGGGGCTCCTACAATGAGCAGTTCTTC. Its translation is CASSRKMAAGGSYNEQFF. The chain combines TRBV5-1 with TRBJ2-1; 8 bases are a match to TRBD2. Germline CDR1 reads SGHRS; CDR2 reads YFSETQ. This CDR3 has 18 amino acids. The V gene end was trimmed by 4 bases and the J gene end by 0 bases; junction bases not matched to a gene: 12.

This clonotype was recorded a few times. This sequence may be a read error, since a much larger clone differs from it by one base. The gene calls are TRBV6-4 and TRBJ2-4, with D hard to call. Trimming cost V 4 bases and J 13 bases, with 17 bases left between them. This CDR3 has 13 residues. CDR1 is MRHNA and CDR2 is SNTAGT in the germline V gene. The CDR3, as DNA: TGTGCCAGCAGTGTCACCCCAGAAAATGAGCAGTACTTC. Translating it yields CASSVTPENEQYF.

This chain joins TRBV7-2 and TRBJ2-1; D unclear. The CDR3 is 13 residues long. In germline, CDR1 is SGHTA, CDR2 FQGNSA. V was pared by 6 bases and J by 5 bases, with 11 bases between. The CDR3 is CASRQGPNNEQFF. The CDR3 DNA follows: TGTGCCAGCAGACAAGGACCGAACAATGAGCAGTTCTTC.

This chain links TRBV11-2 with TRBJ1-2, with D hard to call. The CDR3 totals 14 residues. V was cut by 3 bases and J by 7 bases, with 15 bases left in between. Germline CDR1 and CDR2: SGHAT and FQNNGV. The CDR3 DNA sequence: TGTGCCAGCAGCTTGACTGACGGATGGACTGGCTACACCTTC. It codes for CASSLTDGWTGYTF.

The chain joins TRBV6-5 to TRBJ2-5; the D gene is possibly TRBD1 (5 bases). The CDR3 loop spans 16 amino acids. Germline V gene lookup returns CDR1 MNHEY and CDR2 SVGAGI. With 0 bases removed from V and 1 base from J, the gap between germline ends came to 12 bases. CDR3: CASSYSTAASQETQYF. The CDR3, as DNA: TGTGCCAGCAGTTACTCGACAGCTGCATCCCAAGAGACCCAGTACTTC.

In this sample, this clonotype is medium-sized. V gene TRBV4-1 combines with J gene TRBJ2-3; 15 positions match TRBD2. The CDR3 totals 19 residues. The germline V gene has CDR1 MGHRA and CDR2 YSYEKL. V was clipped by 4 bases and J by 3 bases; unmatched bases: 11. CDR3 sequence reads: CASSPGPGLAGGGTDTQYF. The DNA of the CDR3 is TGCGCCAGCAGCCCGGGCCCGGGACTAGCGGGAGGAGGGACAGATACGCAGTATTTT.

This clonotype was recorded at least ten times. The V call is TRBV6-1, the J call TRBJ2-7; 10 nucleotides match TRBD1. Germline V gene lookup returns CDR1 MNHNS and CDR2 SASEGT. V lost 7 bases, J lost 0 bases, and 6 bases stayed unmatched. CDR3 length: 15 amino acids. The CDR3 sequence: CASNSGQGGSYEQYF. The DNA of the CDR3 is TGTGCCAGCAACTCCGGACAGGGGGGCTCCTACGAGCAGTACTTC.